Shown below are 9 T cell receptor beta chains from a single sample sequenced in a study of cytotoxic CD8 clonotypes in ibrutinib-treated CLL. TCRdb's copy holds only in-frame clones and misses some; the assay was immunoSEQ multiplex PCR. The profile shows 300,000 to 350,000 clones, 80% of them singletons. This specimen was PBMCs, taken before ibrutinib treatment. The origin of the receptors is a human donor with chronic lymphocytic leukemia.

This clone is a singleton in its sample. In DNA form, the CDR3 reads TGTGCCAGCGAATGGGGGACAGTCACAGATACGCAGTATTTT. Its protein is CASEWGTVTDTQYF. The rearrangement joins TRBV5-5 to TRBJ2-3, with TRBD1 matching over 7 bases. V lost 7 bases, J lost 2 bases, and 7 bases stayed unmatched. The CDR3 is 14 amino acids. Germline V gives CDR1 SGHKS, CDR2 YYEKEE (reference sequence).

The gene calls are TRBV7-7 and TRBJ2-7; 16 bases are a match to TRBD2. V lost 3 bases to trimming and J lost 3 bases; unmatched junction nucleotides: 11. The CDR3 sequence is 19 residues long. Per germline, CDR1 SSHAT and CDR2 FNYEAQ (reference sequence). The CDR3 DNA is TGTGCCAGCAGCTTGGGGGGACTAGCGGGAGGGGACGCCAGCTACGAGCAGTACTTC. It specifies CASSLGGLAGGDASYEQYF.

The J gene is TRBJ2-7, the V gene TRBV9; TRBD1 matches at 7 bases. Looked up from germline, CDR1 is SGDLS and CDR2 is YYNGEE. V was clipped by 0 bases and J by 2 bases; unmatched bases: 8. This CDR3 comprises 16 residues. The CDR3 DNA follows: TGTGCCAGCAGCGTAGGAGGGACAGCCGGAGCCTACGAGCAGTACTTC. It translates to CASSVGGTAGAYEQYF.

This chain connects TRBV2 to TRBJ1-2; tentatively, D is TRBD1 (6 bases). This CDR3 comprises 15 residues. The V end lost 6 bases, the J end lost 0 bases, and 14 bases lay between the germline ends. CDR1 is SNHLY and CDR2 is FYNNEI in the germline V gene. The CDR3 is CASRADSTTNYGYTF. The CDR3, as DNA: TGTGCCAGCAGAGCGGACAGTACTACTAACTATGGCTACACCTTC.

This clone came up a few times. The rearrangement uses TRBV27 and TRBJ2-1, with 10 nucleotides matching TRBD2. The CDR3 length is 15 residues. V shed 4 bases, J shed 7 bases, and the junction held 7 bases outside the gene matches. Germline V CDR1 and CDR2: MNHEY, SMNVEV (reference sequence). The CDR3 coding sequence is TGTGCCAGCAGTTCCCTAGCGGGAGTATGGAATGAGCAGTTCTTC. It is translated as CASSSLAGVWNEQFF.

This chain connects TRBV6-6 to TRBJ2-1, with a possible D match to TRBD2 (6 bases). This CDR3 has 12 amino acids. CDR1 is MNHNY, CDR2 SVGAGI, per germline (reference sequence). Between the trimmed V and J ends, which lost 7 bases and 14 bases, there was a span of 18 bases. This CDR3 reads CASTNGGIGEFF. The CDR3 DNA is TGTGCCAGCACCAACGGGGGTATCGGGGAGTTCTTC.

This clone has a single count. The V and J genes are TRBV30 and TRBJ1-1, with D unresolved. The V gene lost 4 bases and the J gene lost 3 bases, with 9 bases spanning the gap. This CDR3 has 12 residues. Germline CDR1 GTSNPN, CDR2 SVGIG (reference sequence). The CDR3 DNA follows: TGTGCCTGGAATGTGCCCTACACTGAAGCTTTCTTT. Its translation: CAWNVPYTEAFF.

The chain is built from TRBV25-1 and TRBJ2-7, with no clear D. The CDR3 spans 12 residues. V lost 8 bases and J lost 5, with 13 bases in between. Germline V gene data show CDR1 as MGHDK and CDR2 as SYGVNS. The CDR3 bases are TGTGCCAGCGAAGGTAACAAGGACGAGCAGTACTTC. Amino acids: CASEGNKDEQYF.

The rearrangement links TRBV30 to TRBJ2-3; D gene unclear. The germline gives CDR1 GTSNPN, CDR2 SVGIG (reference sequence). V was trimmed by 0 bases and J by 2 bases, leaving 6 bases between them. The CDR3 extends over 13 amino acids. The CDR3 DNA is TGTGCCTGGAGTGTACTGGACACAGATACGCAGTATTTT. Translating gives CAWSVLDTDTQYF.